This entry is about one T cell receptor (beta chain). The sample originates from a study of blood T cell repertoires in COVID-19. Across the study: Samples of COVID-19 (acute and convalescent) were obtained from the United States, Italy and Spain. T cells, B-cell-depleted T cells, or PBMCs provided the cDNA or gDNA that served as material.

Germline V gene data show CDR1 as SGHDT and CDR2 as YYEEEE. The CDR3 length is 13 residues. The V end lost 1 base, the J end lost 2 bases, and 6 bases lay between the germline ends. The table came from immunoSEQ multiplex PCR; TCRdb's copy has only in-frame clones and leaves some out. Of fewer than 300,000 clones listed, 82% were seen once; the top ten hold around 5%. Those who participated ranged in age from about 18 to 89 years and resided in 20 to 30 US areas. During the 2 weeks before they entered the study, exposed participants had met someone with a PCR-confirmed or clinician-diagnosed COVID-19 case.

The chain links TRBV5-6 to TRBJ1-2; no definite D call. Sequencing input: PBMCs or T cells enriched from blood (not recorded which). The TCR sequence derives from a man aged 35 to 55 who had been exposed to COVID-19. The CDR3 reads CASSLPRNYGYTF. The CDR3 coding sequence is TGTGCCAGCAGCTTGCCCAGAAACTATGGCTACACCTTC.